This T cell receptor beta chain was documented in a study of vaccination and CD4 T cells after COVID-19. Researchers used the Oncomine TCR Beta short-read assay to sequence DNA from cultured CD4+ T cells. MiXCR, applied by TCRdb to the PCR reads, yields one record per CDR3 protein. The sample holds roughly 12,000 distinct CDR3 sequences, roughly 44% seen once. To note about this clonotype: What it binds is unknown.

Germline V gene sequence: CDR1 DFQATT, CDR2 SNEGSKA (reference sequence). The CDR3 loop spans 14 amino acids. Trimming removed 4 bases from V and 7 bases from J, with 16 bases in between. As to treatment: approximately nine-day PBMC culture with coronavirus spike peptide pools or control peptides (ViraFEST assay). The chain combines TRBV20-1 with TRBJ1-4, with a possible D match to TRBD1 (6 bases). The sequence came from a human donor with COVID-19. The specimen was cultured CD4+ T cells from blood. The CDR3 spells CSATIQGKGEKLFF. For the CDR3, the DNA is TGCAGTGCTACCATCCAGGGGAAAGGTGAAAAACTGTTTTTT.